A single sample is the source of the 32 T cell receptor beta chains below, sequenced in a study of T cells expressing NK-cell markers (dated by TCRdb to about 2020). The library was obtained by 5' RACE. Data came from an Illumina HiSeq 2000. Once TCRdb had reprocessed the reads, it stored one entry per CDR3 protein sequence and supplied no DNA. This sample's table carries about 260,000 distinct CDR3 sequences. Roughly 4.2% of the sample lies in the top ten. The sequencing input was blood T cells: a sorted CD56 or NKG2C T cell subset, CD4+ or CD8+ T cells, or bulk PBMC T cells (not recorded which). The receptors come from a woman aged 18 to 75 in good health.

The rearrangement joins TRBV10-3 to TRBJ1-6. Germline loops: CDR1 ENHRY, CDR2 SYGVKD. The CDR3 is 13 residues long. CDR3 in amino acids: CAIRTEYNSPLHF.

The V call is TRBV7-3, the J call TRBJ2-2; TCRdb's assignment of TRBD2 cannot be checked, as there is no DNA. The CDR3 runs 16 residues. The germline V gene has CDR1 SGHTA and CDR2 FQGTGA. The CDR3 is CASSANEPPWTGELFF.

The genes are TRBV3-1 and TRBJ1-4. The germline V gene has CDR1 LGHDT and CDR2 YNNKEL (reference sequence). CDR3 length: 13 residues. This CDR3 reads CASSITAAEKLFF.

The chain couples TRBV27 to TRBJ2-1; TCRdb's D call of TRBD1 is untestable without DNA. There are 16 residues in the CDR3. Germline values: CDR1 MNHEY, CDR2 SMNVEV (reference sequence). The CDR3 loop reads CASSFRGGVPYNEQFF.

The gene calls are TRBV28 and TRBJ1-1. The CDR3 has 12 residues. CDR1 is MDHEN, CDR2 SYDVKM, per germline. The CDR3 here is CASSRGTPEAFF. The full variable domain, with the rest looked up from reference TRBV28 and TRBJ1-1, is DVKVTQSSRYLVKRTGEKVFLECVQDMDHENMFWYRQDPGLGLRLIYFSYDVKMKEKGDIPEGYSVSREKKERFSLILESASTNQTSMYLCASSRGTPEAFFGQGTRLTVV.

This CDR3 is CASSVDFGDNSYNEQFF. This chain links TRBV6-1 with TRBJ2-1; there is no DNA to check the TCRdb D call of TRBD1. Germline CDR1 reads MNHNS; CDR2 reads SASEGT. The length of the CDR3 is 17 residues.

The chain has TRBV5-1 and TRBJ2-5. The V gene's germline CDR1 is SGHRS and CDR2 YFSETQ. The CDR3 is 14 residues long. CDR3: CASSLAPAQETQYF.

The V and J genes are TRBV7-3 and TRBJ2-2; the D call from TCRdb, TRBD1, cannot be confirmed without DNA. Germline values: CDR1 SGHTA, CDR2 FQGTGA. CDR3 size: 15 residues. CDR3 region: CASSLSGTGPWGLFF.

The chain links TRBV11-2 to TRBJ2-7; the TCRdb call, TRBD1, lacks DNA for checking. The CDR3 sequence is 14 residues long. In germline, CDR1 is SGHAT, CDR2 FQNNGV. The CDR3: CASSLVPGSYEQYF.

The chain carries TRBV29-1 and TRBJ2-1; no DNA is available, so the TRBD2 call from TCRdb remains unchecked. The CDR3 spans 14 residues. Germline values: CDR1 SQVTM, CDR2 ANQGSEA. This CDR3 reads CSVLKGTKLNEQFF.

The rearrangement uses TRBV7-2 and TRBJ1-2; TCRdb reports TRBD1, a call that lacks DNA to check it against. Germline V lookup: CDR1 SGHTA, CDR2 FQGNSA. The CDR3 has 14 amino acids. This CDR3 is CASSQPPPDGRYTF.

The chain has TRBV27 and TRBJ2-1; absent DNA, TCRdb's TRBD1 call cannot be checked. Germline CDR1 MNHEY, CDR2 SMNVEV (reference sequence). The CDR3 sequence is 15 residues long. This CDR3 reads CASAAGQGNYNEQFF.

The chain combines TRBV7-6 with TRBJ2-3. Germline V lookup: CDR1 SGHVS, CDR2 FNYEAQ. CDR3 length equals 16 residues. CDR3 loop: CASSLGQLQTRDTQYF.

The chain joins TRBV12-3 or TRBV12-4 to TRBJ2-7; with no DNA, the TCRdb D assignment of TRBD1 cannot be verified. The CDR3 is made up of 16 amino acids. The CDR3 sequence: CASSFGTGGIGYEQYF.

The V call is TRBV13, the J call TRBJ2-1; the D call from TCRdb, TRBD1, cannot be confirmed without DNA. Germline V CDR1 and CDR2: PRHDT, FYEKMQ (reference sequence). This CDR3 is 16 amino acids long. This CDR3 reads CASSLESGLIYNEQFF.

This CDR3 is CATRGEGNQPQHF. The chain uses TRBV10-3 and TRBJ1-5. Germline CDR1 and CDR2: ENHRY and SYGVKD. The CDR3 is 13 amino acids.

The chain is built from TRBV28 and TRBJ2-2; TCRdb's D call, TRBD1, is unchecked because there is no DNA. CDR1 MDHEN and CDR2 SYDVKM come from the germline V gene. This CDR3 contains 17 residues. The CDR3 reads CASSWGMTGANTGELFF. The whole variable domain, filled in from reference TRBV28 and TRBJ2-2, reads DVKVTQSSRYLVKRTGEKVFLECVQDMDHENMFWYRQDPGLGLRLIYFSYDVKMKEKGDIPEGYSVSREKKERFSLILESASTNQTSMYLCASSWGMTGANTGELFFGEGSRLTVL.

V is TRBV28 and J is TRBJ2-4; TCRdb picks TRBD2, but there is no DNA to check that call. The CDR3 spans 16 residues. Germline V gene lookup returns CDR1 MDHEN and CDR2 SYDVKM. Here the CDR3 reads CASRSRLAGLKNIQYF.

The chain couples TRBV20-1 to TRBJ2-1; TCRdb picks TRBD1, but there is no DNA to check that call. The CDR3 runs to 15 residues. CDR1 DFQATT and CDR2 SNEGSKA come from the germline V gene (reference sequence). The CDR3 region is CSARVGEGSYNEQFF.

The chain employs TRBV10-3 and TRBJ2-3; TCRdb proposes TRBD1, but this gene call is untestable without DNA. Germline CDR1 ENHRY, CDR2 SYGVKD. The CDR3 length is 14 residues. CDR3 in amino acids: CAIMMAPSTDTQYF.

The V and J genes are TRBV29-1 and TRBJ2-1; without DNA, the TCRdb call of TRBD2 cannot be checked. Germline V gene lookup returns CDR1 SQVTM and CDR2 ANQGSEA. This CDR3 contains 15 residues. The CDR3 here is CSVSSTSQNYNEQFF.

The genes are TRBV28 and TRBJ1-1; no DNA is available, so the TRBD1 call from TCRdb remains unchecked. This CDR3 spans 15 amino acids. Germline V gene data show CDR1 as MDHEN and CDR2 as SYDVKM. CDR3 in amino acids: CASRPMGLFNTEAFF.

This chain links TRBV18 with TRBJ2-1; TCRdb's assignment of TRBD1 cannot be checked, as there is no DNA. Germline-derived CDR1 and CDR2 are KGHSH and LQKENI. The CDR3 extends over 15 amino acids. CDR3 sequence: CASSPKAQVPELQFF.

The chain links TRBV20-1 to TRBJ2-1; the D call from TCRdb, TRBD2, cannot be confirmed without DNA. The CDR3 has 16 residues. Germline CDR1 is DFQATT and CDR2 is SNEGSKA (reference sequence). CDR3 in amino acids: CSASLWRGSSYNEQFF.

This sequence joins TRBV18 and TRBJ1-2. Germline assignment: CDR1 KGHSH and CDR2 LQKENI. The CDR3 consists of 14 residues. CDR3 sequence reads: CASSPRPDPLGYTF.

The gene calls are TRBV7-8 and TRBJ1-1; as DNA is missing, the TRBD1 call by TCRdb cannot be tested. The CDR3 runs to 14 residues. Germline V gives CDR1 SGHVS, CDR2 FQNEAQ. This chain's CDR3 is CASSRAGGGTEAFF.

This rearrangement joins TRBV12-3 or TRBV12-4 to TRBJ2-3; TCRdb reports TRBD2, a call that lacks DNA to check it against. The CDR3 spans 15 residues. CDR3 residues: CASRARDLSTDTQYF.

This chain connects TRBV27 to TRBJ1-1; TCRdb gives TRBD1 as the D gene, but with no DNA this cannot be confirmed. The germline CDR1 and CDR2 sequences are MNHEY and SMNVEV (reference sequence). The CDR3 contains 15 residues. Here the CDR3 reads CASRTWGTGSGEAFF.

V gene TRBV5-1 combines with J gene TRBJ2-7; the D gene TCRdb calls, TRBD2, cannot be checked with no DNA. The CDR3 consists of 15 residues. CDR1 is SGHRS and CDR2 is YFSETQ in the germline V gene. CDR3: CASSLATGPTDEQYF.

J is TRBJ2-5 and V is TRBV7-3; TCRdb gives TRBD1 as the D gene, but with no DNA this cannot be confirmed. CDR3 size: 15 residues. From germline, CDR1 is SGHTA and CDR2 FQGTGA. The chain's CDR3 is CASSFHGTGLETQYF.

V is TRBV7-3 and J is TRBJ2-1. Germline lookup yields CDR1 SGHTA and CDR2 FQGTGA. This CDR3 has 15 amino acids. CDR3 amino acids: CASSRKRDPHNEQFF.

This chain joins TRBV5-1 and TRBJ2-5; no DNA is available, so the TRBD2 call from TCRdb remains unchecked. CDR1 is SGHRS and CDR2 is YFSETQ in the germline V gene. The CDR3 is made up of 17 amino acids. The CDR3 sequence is CASSLGASDAKQETQYF.